Shown below are 29 T cell receptor beta chains from a single sample sequenced in a study of cytomegalovirus exposure and HLA in healthy donors. PCR primers comprised 60 Vbeta and 13 Jbeta primers. Profiling relied on immunoSEQ multiplex PCR, and the TCRdb table lists in-frame clones only, not all of them. This table has under 200,000 clones, over 75% appearing once. The specimen was PBMCs. Source of these receptors: a man in his 60s in good health and CMV-seronegative.

For the CDR3, the DNA is TGTGCCAGCTCACCCCCAGGACAGGCCGGTTCACCCCTCCACTTT. It codes for CASSPPGQAGSPLHF. V usage is TRBV18 and J usage is TRBJ1-6; 7 bases are a match to TRBD1. The V and J ends lost 3 bases and 9 bases, in that order; junction bases with no gene match: 8. CDR3 length: 15 residues. In germline, CDR1 is KGHSH, CDR2 LQKENI.

This rearrangement joins TRBV6-5 to TRBJ2-5, with 9 bases that match TRBD2. V lost 2 bases and J lost 2; bases outside the gene matches: 6. This CDR3 has 16 amino acids. The germline V gene has CDR1 MNHEY and CDR2 SVGAGI. This CDR3 reads CASSYAQTSGQETQYF. DNA of the CDR3: TGTGCCAGCAGTTACGCCCAGACTAGCGGACAAGAGACCCAGTACTTC.

V usage is TRBV10-3 and J usage is TRBJ1-1; 9 nucleotides align to TRBD1. Germline V CDR1 and CDR2: ENHRY, SYGVKD. V shed 6 bases, J shed 5 bases, and the junction held 7 bases outside the gene matches. There are 14 residues in the CDR3. CDR3 nucleotides: TGTGCCATCAGCCAACAGGGGGCGCAAACTGAAGCTTTCTTT. This codes for CAISQQGAQTEAFF.

V is TRBV11-2 and J is TRBJ1-4; D may be TRBD1 (6 bases). This CDR3 comprises 18 residues. Between the trimmed V and J ends, which lost 4 bases and 1 base, there was a span of 19 bases. From germline, CDR1 is SGHAT and CDR2 FQNNGV. The CDR3 DNA follows: TGTGCCAGCAGCTCAAACTCAAACTACAGGGTAACTAATGAAAAACTGTTTTTT. Encoded protein: CASSSNSNYRVTNEKLFF.

The chain is built from TRBV9 and TRBJ2-3; 7 bases align to TRBD2. With V trimmed by 1 base and J by 5 bases, 4 bases remained unmatched. The V gene's germline CDR1 is SGDLS and CDR2 YYNGEE. This CDR3 comprises 14 residues. CDR3 protein: CASSVRGGGDTQYF. The CDR3 DNA reads as TGTGCCAGCAGCGTACGTGGGGGGGGAGATACGCAGTATTTT.

This chain joins TRBV7-7 and TRBJ2-2; D is ambiguous. CDR3 length: 17 residues. In germline, CDR1 is SSHAT, CDR2 FNYEAQ (reference sequence). V lost 1 base, J lost 0 bases, and 12 bases lay in between. CDR3 loop: CASSLDPAGSNTGELFF. The CDR3 bases are TGTGCCAGCAGCTTAGACCCCGCCGGTTCGAACACCGGGGAGCTGTTTTTT.

The gene calls are TRBV13 and TRBJ2-7; maybe TRBD2 (5 bases). V dropped 2 bases and J dropped 5 bases, with 7 bases sitting between them. The germline V gene has CDR1 PRHDT and CDR2 FYEKMQ (reference sequence). This CDR3 is 12 amino acids long. The CDR3 loop is CASSLRGHEQYF. The CDR3 DNA is TGTGCCAGCAGCTTACGGGGTCACGAGCAGTACTTC.

This chain uses TRBV29-1 with TRBJ1-4, with 10 bases fitting TRBD1. CDR1 is SQVTM, CDR2 ANQGSEA, per germline. V lost 5 bases to trimming and J lost 11 bases; unmatched junction nucleotides: 14. This CDR3 has 15 residues. CDR3 region: CSVQTATGGQEKLFF. The CDR3 bases are TGCAGCGTTCAAACCGCGACAGGGGGCCAGGAGAAACTGTTTTTT.

The rearrangement links TRBV30 to TRBJ1-5; weak D call: TRBD1 (6 bases). CDR1 is GTSNPN, CDR2 SVGIG, per germline (reference sequence). The CDR3 sequence is 13 residues long. V dropped 2 bases and J dropped 7 bases, with 12 bases sitting between them. The CDR3 protein is CAWSPQGTQPQHF. The CDR3 DNA follows: TGTGCCTGGAGTCCACAGGGAACCCAGCCCCAGCATTTT.

V usage is TRBV19 and J usage is TRBJ1-1; D is unresolved. The CDR3 consists of 14 residues. Looked up from germline, CDR1 is LNHDA and CDR2 is SQIVND (reference sequence). V shed 11 bases and J shed 5 bases, with 21 bases lying between them. Here the CDR3 DNA reads TGTGCCTCCCGAAGGAGGGATCGGTGGACTGAAGCTTTCTTT. Translated, it gives CASRRRDRWTEAFF.

The genes are TRBV7-2 and TRBJ2-7, with 7 bases identical to TRBD1. V dropped 3 bases and J dropped 4; count of bases not matched to a gene: 0. The germline CDR1 and CDR2 sequences are SGHTA and FQGNSA. The CDR3 spans 12 residues. CDR3 coding DNA: TGTGCCAGCAGCTTGACAGGGTACGAGCAGTACTTC. It is translated as CASSLTGYEQYF. Together with reference TRBV7-2 and TRBJ2-7, the CDR3 gives the full variable domain: GAGVSQSPSNKVTEKGKDVELRCDPISGHTALYWYRQSLGQGLEFLIYFQGNSAPDKSGLPSDRFSAERTGGSVSTLTIQRTQQEDSAVYLCASSLTGYEQYFGPGTRLTVT.

The chain is built from TRBV9 and TRBJ2-2; tentatively, D is TRBD1 (5 bases). Trimming took 4 bases from V and 1 from J, leaving 11 bases between them. Germline-derived CDR1 and CDR2 are SGDLS and YYNGEE. This CDR3 is built from 15 residues. The CDR3 here is CASSPHGQNTGELFF. Here the CDR3 DNA reads TGTGCCAGCAGCCCCCACGGACAGAACACCGGGGAGCTGTTTTTT. The full variable domain, with the rest looked up from reference TRBV9 and TRBJ2-2, is DSGVTQTPKHLITATGQRVTLRCSPRSGDLSVYWYQQSLDQGLQFLIQYYNGEERAKGNILERFSAQQFPDLHSELNLSSLELGDSALYFCASSPHGQNTGELFFGEGSRLTVL.

This clone has just a few counts. V is TRBV2 and J is TRBJ2-5; 8 bases are shared with TRBD1. V trimming: 5 bases; J trimming: 5 bases; junction bases outside the gene matches: 7. CDR3 length: 14 residues. Per germline, CDR1 SNHLY and CDR2 FYNNEI. The CDR3 DNA sequence: TGTGCCAGCAGTATTGACAGGGGTGAGGAGACCCAGTACTTC. As protein: CASSIDRGEETQYF.

Concerning this clone: Other DNA sequences in the same sample also yield this CDR3. This chain links TRBV7-2 with TRBJ1-1, with D perhaps TRBD1 (5 bases). V was pared by 5 bases and J by 1 base, with 8 bases between. Germline assignment: CDR1 SGHTA and CDR2 FQGNSA. This CDR3 has 13 amino acids. The CDR3 reads CASSLGQNTEAFF. CDR3 sequence (DNA): TGTGCCAGCAGCCTAGGACAGAACACTGAAGCTTTCTTT.

The CDR3 bases are TGTGCCAGTAGTATTATGCAGGGTCAACAGCCCCAGCATTTT. It codes for CASSIMQGQQPQHF. The V call is TRBV19, the J call TRBJ1-5; weak D call: TRBD1 (5 bases). The CDR3 spans 14 residues. V lost 3 bases and J lost 7, with 13 bases in between. The V gene's germline CDR1 is LNHDA and CDR2 SQIVND (reference sequence).

The rearrangement joins TRBV28 to TRBJ2-4; 9 bases map to TRBD1. V was pared by 5 bases and J by 4 bases, with 6 bases of the junction left unmatched. Germline CDR1 is MDHEN and CDR2 is SYDVKM. CDR3 length: 15 amino acids. The CDR3 loop reads CASSPRGQGKNIQYF. The DNA for the CDR3 is TGTGCCAGCAGTCCAAGGGGACAGGGTAAAAACATTCAGTACTTC.

The chain carries TRBV7-9 and TRBJ1-1; perhaps TRBD1 as D (5 bases). The CDR3 has 16 amino acids. Germline V lookup: CDR1 SEHNR, CDR2 FQNEAQ (reference sequence). V dropped 5 bases and J dropped 6 bases, with 22 bases sitting between them. For the CDR3, the DNA is TGTGCCAGCAGCGGGGGTTTTGCCGGGGGTAGCTCTGAAGCTTTCTTT. It is translated as CASSGGFAGGSSEAFF.

The V and J genes are TRBV18 and TRBJ2-7, with D perhaps TRBD1 (6 bases). Per germline, CDR1 KGHSH and CDR2 LQKENI. V lost 6 bases and J lost 7, with 13 bases in between. This CDR3 is 12 amino acids long. CDR3 region: CASSHDRPEQYF. The CDR3, as DNA: TGTGCCAGCTCCCATGACAGGCCTGAGCAGTACTTC.

This chain connects TRBV4-2 to TRBJ1-2; 9 positions match TRBD1. CDR3 length equals 16 residues. The trim removed 3 bases at V and 1 base at J, leaving 6 bases unmatched. CDR1 is LGHNA and CDR2 is YNFKEQ in the germline V gene. In DNA form, the CDR3 reads TGTGCCAGCAGCCAGCCTGGGACAGGGAATAACTATGGCTACACCTTC. Its protein is CASSQPGTGNNYGYTF.

Comment on this clone: This sample includes further DNA sequences coding for the same CDR3. The chain recombines TRBV5-6 with TRBJ2-7, with D possibly being TRBD1 (6 bases). From germline, CDR1 is SGHDT and CDR2 YYEEEE. The CDR3 runs to 12 residues. V was cut by 4 bases and J by 3 bases, with 8 bases left in between. The CDR3 here is CASSLQGYEQYF. The CDR3 region has the DNA TGTGCCAGCAGCCTACAGGGCTACGAGCAGTACTTC.

The chain has TRBV19 and TRBJ1-1; 7 bases are a match to TRBD1. In germline, CDR1 is LNHDA, CDR2 SQIVND (reference sequence). Unmatched junction bases numbered 10, after V lost 5 bases and J lost 4 bases. This CDR3 contains 15 residues. CDR3 in amino acids: CASSWDSTRSTEAFF. CDR3 in DNA: TGTGCCAGTAGTTGGGACAGTACCCGGAGCACTGAAGCTTTCTTT.

The rearrangement links TRBV28 to TRBJ2-7; 12 positions agree with TRBD2. This CDR3 contains 15 residues. Germline V gene lookup returns CDR1 MDHEN and CDR2 SYDVKM. V lost 5 bases, J lost 4 bases, and 6 bases stayed unmatched. CDR3 residues: CASSPRTSGKYEQYF. The DNA of the CDR3 is TGTGCCAGCAGTCCGAGGACTAGCGGGAAGTACGAGCAGTACTTC.

The CDR3 DNA reads TGTGCCAGTACTACCGACAGGGGGAGGTTGTTTCAGCCCCAGCATTTT. It translates to CASTTDRGRLFQPQHF. The gene calls are TRBV19 and TRBJ1-5; TRBD1 aligns across 9 bases. Trimming removed 7 bases from V and 6 bases from J; junction bases left unmatched: 13. The CDR3 runs to 16 residues. Per the germline V gene, CDR1 is LNHDA and CDR2 is SQIVND (reference sequence).

J is TRBJ2-7 and V is TRBV27, with 7 nucleotides matching TRBD1. The ends lost 4 bases at V and 1 base at J; junction bases unmatched: 7. CDR1 MNHEY and CDR2 SMNVEV come from the germline V gene (reference sequence). This CDR3 spans 15 amino acids. The CDR3 loop reads CASSSMTGLSYEQYF. The CDR3 nucleotides read TGTGCCAGCAGTTCCATGACAGGGCTTTCCTACGAGCAGTACTTC.

This chain joins TRBV6-1 and TRBJ1-4, with D unresolved. V lost 1 base and J lost 6, with 6 bases in between. CDR1 is MNHNS, CDR2 SASEGT, per germline. CDR3 size: 13 residues. The CDR3 DNA reads TGTGCCAGCAGTGAAGTGGCGGATGAAAAACTGTTTTTT. Its translation is CASSEVADEKLFF.

J is TRBJ1-2 and V is TRBV14, with D possibly being TRBD1 (6 bases). Germline V gene sequence: CDR1 SGHDN, CDR2 FVKESK. V lost 0 bases and J lost 8, with 19 bases in between. The CDR3 runs to 16 residues. CDR3 nucleotide sequence: TGTGCCAGCAGCCAAGATCTAGGCGGAGGTACAGGGGGCTACACCTTC. It specifies CASSQDLGGGTGGYTF.

In its sample, this clone was seen once. The gene calls are TRBV2 and TRBJ2-7, with 8 bases aligning to TRBD1. Germline V lookup: CDR1 SNHLY, CDR2 FYNNEI. V dropped 7 bases and J dropped 6; count of bases not matched to a gene: 8. This CDR3 comprises 13 residues. The chain's CDR3 is CASTGQGIGEQYF. The CDR3 DNA follows: TGTGCCAGCACTGGACAGGGTATAGGCGAGCAGTACTTC.

The chain couples TRBV5-1 to TRBJ2-2; TRBD1 matches 8 bases. Per germline, CDR1 SGHRS and CDR2 YFSETQ. CDR3 length equals 13 residues. V was pared by 3 bases and J by 9 bases, with 4 bases of the junction left unmatched. CDR3 sequence reads: CASSWGQDRELFF. As DNA, the CDR3 is TGCGCCAGCAGCTGGGGACAGGACAGGGAGCTGTTTTTT.

This clone was picked up a small number of times. The chain links TRBV7-7 to TRBJ2-3, with D tentatively TRBD2 (8 bases). The V gene lost 5 bases and the J gene lost 6 bases, with 15 bases spanning the gap. The CDR3 runs 14 residues. The germline gives CDR1 SSHAT, CDR2 FNYEAQ (reference sequence). The CDR3 reads CASSLGLGGDTQYF. The CDR3 bases are TGTGCCAGCAGCCTGGGACTAGGGGGCGATACGCAGTATTTT.